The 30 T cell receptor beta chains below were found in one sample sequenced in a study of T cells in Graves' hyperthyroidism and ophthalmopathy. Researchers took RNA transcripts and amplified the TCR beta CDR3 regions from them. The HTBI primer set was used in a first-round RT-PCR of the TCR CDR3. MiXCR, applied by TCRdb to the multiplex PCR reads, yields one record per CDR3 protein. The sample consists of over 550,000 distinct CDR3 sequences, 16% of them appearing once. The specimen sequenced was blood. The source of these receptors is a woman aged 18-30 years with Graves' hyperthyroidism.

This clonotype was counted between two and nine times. The CDR3 spells CAREGAYEQYF. The CDR3 DNA sequence: TGCGCCAGGGAGGGGGCCTACGAGCAGTACTTC. The chain combines TRBV5-1 with TRBJ2-7; D may correspond to TRBD1 or TRBD2 (6 bases each). Trimming took 8 bases from V and 2 from J, leaving 8 bases between them. Germline assignment: CDR1 SGHRS and CDR2 YFSETQ. The CDR3 sequence is 11 residues long.

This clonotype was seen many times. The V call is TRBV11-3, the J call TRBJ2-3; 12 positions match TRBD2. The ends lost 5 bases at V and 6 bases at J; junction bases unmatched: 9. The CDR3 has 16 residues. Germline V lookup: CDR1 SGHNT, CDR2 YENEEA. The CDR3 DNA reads TGTGCCAGCAGCCAGAGGACTAGCGGGGACGCGGATACGCAGTATTTT. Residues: CASSQRTSGDADTQYF. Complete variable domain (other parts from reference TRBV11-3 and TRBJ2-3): EAGVVQSPRYKIIEKKQPVAFWCNPISGHNTLYWYLQNLGQGPELLIRYENEEAVDDSQLPKDRFSAERLKGVDSTLKIQPAELGDSAVYLCASSQRTSGDADTQYFGPGTRLTVL.

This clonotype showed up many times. The CDR3 is CSALTGVGFGYTF. The CDR3, as DNA: TGCAGTGCACTCACAGGGGTTGGGTTTGGCTACACCTTC. The chain joins TRBV20-1 to TRBJ1-2; 7 bases are shared with TRBD1. With 6 bases clipped from V and 7 bases from J, the junction kept 11 bases outside the gene matches. This CDR3 has 13 residues. CDR1 is DFQATT and CDR2 is SNEGSKA in the germline V gene (reference sequence).

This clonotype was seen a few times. Written as DNA, the CDR3 is TGTGCCACCAGCAGAGATAGGGGTAGATATGGCTACACCTTC. Encoded protein: CATSRDRGRYGYTF. The V and J genes are TRBV15 and TRBJ1-2; weak D call: TRBD1 (5 bases). Per the germline V gene, CDR1 is LNHNV and CDR2 is YYDKDF (reference sequence). The CDR3 length is 14 residues. Deletions cut 0 bases from V and 5 bases from J, with 10 bases between.

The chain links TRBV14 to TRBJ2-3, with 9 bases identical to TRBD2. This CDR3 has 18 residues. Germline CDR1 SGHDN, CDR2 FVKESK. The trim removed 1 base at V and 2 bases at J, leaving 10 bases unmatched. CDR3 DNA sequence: TGTGCCAGCAGCCAAGGCCTTACTAGCGGGCCCTACACAGATACGCAGTATTTT. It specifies CASSQGLTSGPYTDTQYF. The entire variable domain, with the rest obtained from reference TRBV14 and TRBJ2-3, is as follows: EAGVTQFPSHSVIEKGQTVTLRCDPISGHDNLYWYRRVMGKEIKFLLHFVKESKQDESGMPNNRFLAERTGGTYSTLKVQPAELEDSGVYFCASSQGLTSGPYTDTQYFGPGTRLTVL.

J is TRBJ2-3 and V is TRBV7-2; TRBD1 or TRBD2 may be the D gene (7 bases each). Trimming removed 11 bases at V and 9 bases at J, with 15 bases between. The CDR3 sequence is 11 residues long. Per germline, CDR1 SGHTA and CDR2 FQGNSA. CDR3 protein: CASGGGPTQYF. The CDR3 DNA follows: TGTGCCTCAGGGGGGGGCCCGACGCAGTATTTT.

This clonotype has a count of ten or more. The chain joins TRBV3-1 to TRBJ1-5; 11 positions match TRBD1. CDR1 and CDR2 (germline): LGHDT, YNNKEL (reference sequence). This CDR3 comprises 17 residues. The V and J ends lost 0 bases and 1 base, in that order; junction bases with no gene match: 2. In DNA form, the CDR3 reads TGTGCCAGCAGCCAAGAAGGGGACAGGGGGAGCAATCAGCCCCAGCATTTT. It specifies CASSQEGDRGSNQPQHF.

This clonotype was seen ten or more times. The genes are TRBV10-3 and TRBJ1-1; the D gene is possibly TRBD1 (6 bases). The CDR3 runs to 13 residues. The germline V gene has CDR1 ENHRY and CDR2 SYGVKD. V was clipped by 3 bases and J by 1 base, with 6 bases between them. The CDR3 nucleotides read TGTGCCATCAGTGAAGGGGGGAACACTGAAGCTTTCTTT. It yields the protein CAISEGGNTEAFF.

The CDR3 DNA reads as TGTGCCAGCAGTTTCCACGGAATAGAGACCCAGTACTTC. This gives the protein CASSFHGIETQYF. The chain links TRBV6-5 to TRBJ2-5; D gene uncertain. This CDR3 has 13 amino acids. Germline loops: CDR1 MNHEY, CDR2 SVGAGI. With 4 bases removed from V and 4 bases from J, the gap between germline ends came to 10 bases.

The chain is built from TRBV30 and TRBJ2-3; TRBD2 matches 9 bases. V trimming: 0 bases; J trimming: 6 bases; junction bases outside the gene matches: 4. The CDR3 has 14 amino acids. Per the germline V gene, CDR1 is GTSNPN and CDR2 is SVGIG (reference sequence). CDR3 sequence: CAWSVLAGWDTQYF. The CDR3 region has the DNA TGTGCCTGGAGTGTGCTAGCGGGATGGGATACGCAGTATTTT. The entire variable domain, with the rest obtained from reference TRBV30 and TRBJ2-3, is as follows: SQTIHQWPATLVQPVGSPLSLECTVEGTSNPNLYWYRQAAGRGLQLLFYSVGIGQISSEVPQNLSASRPQDRQFILSSKKLLLSDSGFYLCAWSVLAGWDTQYFGPGTRLTVL.

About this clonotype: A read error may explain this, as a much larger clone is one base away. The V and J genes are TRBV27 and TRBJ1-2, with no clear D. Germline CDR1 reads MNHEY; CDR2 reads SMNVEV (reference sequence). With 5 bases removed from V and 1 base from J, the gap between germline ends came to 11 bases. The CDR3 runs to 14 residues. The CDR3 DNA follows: TGTGCCAGCAGTGAGGCGGAGGGTAACTATGGCTACACCTTC. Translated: CASSEAEGNYGYTF.

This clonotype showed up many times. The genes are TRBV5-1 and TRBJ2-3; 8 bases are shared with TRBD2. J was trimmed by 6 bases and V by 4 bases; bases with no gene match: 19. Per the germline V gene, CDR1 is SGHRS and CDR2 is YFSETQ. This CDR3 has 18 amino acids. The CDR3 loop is CASSRELHGAGGLDTQYF. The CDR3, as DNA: TGCGCCAGCAGCCGGGAACTTCACGGGGCGGGGGGATTGGATACGCAGTATTTT.

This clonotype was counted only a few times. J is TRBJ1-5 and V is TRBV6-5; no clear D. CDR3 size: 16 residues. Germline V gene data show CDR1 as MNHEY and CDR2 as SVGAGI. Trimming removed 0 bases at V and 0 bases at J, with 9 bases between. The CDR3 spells CASSYSGSSSNQPQHF. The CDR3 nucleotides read TGTGCCAGCAGTTACTCCGGCAGCTCTAGCAATCAGCCCCAGCATTTT.

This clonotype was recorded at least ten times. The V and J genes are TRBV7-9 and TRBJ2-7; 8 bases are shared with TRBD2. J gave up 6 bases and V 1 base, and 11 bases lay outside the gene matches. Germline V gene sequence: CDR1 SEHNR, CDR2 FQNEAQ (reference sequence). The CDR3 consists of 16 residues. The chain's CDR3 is CASSLVTSGTSGEQYF. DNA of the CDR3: TGTGCCAGCAGCTTAGTTACTAGCGGAACGTCTGGCGAGCAGTACTTC.

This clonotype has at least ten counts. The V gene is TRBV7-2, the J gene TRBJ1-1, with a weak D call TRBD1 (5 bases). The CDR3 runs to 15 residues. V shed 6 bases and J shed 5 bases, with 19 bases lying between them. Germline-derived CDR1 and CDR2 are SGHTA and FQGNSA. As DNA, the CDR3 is TGTGCCAGCAGTTCCCACTGGGGCCCCCCTACTGAAGCTTTCTTT. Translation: CASSSHWGPPTEAFF.

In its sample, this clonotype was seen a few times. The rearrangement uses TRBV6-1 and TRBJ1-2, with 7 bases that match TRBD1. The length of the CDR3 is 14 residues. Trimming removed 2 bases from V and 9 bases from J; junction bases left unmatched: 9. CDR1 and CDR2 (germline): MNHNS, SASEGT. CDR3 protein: CASSERGDSGRYTF. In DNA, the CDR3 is TGTGCCAGCAGTGAACGTGGGGACAGCGGACGCTACACCTTC.

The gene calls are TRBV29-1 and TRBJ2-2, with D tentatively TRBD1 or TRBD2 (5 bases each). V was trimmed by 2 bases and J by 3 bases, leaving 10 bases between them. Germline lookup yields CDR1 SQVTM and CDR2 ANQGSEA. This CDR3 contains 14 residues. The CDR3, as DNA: TGCAGCGTTGAACGGGGCGCGGACACCGGGGAGCTGTTTTTT. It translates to CSVERGADTGELFF.

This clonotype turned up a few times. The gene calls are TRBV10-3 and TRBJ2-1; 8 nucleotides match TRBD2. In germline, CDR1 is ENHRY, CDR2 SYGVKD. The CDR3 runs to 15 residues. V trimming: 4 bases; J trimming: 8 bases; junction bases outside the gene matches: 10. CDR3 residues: CAISARGGRPHEQFF. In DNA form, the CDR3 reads TGTGCCATCAGTGCACGGGGGGGCCGCCCCCATGAGCAGTTCTTC.

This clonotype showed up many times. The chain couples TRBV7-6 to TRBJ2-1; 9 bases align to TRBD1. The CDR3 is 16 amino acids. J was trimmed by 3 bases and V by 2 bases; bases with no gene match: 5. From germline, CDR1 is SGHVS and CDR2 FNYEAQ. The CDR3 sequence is CASSLRAGQGYNEQFF. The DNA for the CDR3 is TGTGCCAGCAGCTTACGGGCGGGACAGGGCTACAATGAGCAGTTCTTC.

CDR3 in amino acids: CASSHPGTTGNTIYF. Written as DNA, the CDR3 is TGCGCCAGCAGCCACCCCGGGACAACTGGAAACACCATATATTTT. The chain has TRBV4-1 and TRBJ1-3, with D perhaps matching TRBD1 (6 bases). Trimming pared 3 bases from V and 2 bases from J, leaving 11 bases between. The germline CDR1 and CDR2 sequences are MGHRA and YSYEKL. This CDR3 contains 15 residues.

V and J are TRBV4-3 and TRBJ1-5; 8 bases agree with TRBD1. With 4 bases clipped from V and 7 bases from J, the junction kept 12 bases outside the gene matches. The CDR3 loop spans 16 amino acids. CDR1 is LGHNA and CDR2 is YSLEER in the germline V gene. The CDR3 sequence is CASSPTQGAGVQPQHF. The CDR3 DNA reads TGCGCCAGCAGCCCAACTCAGGGGGCGGGAGTACAGCCCCAGCATTTT.

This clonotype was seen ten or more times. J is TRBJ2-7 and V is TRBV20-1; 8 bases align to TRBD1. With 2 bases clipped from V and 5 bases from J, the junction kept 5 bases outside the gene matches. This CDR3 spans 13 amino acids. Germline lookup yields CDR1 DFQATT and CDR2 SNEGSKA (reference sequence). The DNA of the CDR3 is TGCAGTGCTAGAACCGGGACAGGCCACGAGCAGTACTTC. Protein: CSARTGTGHEQYF.

CDR3 sequence reads: CASSSDGLAGSNEQFF. CDR3 nucleotides: TGTGCCAGCAGCTCCGACGGACTAGCGGGATCCAATGAGCAGTTCTTC. This chain connects TRBV7-8 to TRBJ2-1, with 12 bases that match TRBD2. The J segment lost 6 bases and the V segment lost 4 bases, leaving 7 bases of the junction unmatched. Germline V CDR1 and CDR2: SGHVS, FQNEAQ. The CDR3 is 16 amino acids.

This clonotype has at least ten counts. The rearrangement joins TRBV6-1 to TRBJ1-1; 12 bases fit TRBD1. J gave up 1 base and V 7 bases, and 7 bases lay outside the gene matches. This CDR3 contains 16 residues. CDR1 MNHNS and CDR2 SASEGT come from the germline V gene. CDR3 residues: CASKPWGQGANTEAFF. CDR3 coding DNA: TGTGCCAGCAAACCATGGGGACAGGGGGCGAACACTGAAGCTTTCTTT.

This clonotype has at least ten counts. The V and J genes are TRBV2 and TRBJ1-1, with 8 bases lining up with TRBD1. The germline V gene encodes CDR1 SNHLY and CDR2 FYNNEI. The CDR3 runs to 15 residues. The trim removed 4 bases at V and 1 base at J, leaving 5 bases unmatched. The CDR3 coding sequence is TGTGCCAGCAGTGGATACAGGGGGAGGAACACTGAAGCTTTCTTT. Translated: CASSGYRGRNTEAFF.

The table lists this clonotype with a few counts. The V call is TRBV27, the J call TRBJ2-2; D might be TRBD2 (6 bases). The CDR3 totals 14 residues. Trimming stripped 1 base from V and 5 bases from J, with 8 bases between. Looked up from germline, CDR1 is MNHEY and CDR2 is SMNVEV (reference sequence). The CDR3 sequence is CASSLYRETGELFF. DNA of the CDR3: TGTGCCAGCAGTTTATACCGGGAGACCGGGGAGCTGTTTTTT.

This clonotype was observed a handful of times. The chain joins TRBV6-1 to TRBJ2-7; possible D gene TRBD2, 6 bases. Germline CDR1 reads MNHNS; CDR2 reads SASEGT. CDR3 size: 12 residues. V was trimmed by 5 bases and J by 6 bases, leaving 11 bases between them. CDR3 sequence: CASSFGGVEQYF. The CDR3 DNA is TGTGCCAGCAGTTTCGGCGGGGTCGAGCAGTACTTC.

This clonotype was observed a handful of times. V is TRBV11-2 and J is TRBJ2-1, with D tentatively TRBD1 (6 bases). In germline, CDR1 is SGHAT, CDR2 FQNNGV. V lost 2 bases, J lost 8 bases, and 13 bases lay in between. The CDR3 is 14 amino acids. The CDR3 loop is CASSLLQGGHEQFF. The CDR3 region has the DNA TGTGCCAGCAGCTTACTGCAAGGGGGTCATGAGCAGTTCTTC.

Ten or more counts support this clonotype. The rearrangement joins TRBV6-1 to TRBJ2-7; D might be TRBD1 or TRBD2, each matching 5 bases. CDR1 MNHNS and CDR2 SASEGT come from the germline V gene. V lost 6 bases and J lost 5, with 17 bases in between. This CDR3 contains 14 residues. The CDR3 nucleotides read TGTGCCAGCAGGGCAAGCCGGGGCGTCGACGAGCAGTACTTC. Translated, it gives CASRASRGVDEQYF.

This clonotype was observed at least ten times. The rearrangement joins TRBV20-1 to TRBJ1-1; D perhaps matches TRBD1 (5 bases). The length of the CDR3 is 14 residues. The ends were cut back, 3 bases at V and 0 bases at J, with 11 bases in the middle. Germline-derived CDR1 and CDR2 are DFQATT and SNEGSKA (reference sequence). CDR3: CSASQGDLNTEAFF. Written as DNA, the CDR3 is TGCAGTGCTAGTCAGGGAGACTTGAACACTGAAGCTTTCTTT.